Shown below are 18 T cell receptor beta chains from a single sample sequenced in a study of neurological immune-mediated disorders (dated by TCRdb to the late 2010s). Library preparation employed 5' RACE. Instrument on record: Illumina HiSeq 2500. TCRdb redid the processing of the public reads, applying fastp at Q25 and MiXCR, and retained in-frame beta chains. Rows with one shared CDR3 protein collapse into an entry with the most common genes and DNA. The sample yields 20,000 or so distinct CDR3 sequences; about 16% were counted once. In total, the top ten clones hold about 15% of the sample. Sequencing was carried out using PBMCs. These receptors were taken from a female donor with HTLV-1-associated myelopathy (HAM/TSP).

This clonotype is medium-sized (0.01 to 0.1%) in the sample. This chain links TRBV12-3 or TRBV12-4 with TRBJ1-2; D is unclear. Trimming cost V 3 bases and J 1 base, with 3 bases left between them. This CDR3 comprises 12 residues. The CDR3 DNA sequence: TGTGCCAGCAGTTTCCATAACTATGGCTACACCTTC. It yields the protein CASSFHNYGYTF.

The table lists this clonotype with many counts. V is TRBV19 and J is TRBJ1-2; D is perhaps TRBD1 (5 bases). CDR3 length equals 12 residues. The V gene's germline CDR1 is LNHDA and CDR2 SQIVND (reference sequence). Trimming took off 5 bases at V and 2 bases at J, with 6 bases between the two ends. CDR3 region: CASSEGNYGYTF. The CDR3, as DNA: TGTGCCAGTAGTGAGGGGAACTATGGCTACACCTTC.

At least ten counts were recorded for this clonotype. J is TRBJ2-1 and V is TRBV5-1, with TRBD1 identical over 7 bases. This CDR3 comprises 14 residues. V lost 4 bases, J lost 2 bases, and 3 bases stayed unmatched. CDR1 is SGHRS and CDR2 is YFSETQ in the germline V gene. The CDR3 nucleotides are TGCGCCAGCAGCCTCAGGGGGACCTACAATGAGCAGTTCTTC. It specifies CASSLRGTYNEQFF. Full variable domain (remainder filled in from reference TRBV5-1 and TRBJ2-1): KAGVTQTPRYLIKTRGQQVTLSCSPISGHRSVSWYQQTPGQGLQFLFEYFSETQRNKGNFPGRFSGRQFSNSRSEMNVSTLELGDSALYLCASSLRGTYNEQFFGPGTRLTVL.

This clonotype was detected ten times or more. The V gene is TRBV27, the J gene TRBJ2-3; possible D gene TRBD2, 6 bases. Germline CDR1 MNHEY, CDR2 SMNVEV (reference sequence). The V end was cut by 6 bases, the J end by 5 bases, with 12 bases between. The CDR3 extends over 13 amino acids. The CDR3 DNA is TGTGCCAGCAGAAGGGGCGGGGAAGATACGCAGTATTTT. Translating it yields CASRRGGEDTQYF.

This clonotype was counted many times. This chain's CDR3 is CSASVGRGGNEQFF. CDR3 nucleotides: TGCAGTGCGTCAGTAGGACGGGGAGGGAATGAGCAGTTCTTC. This chain links TRBV20-1 with TRBJ2-1; 7 bases map to TRBD2. V lost 6 bases and J lost 7; bases outside the gene matches: 12. Germline values: CDR1 DFQATT, CDR2 SNEGSKA (reference sequence). This CDR3 is 14 amino acids long.

This clonotype was counted many times. This chain links TRBV3-1 with TRBJ1-3; D may be TRBD1 (6 bases). The V end lost 4 bases, the J end lost 2 bases, and 15 bases lay between the germline ends. This CDR3 contains 16 residues. The germline CDR1 and CDR2 sequences are LGHDT and YNNKEL (reference sequence). CDR3 sequence reads: CASSRTGQITGNTIYF. The CDR3 DNA follows: TGTGCCAGCAGCCGAACAGGACAGATTACTGGAAACACCATATATTTT. The whole variable domain, remainder taken from reference TRBV3-1 and TRBJ1-3, is DTAVSQTPKYLVTQMGNDKSIKCEQNLGHDTMYWYKQDSKKFLKIMFSYNNKELIINETVPNRFSPKSPDKAHLNLHINSLELGDSAVYFCASSRTGQITGNTIYFGEGSWLTVV.

This clonotype appeared many times. The chain carries TRBV5-1 and TRBJ1-5; D is ambiguous. Between the trimmed V and J ends, which lost 0 bases and 4 bases, there was a span of 11 bases. This CDR3 has 15 residues. The germline V gene has CDR1 SGHRS and CDR2 YFSETQ. CDR3 nucleotide sequence: TGCGCCAGCAGCTTGGATGGGCGGGGAAATCAGCCCCAGCATTTT. As protein: CASSLDGRGNQPQHF.

J is TRBJ1-1 and V is TRBV5-1; the D gene is possibly TRBD1 (6 bases). The germline gives CDR1 SGHRS, CDR2 YFSETQ. V lost 0 bases and J 10 bases, leaving 10 bases between the germline ends. The CDR3 is 12 amino acids. Written as DNA, the CDR3 is TGCGCCAGCAGCTTGGTGGGGGCTGGAGCTTTCTTT. It codes for CASSLVGAGAFF.

This clonotype was found many times. The gene calls are TRBV7-6 and TRBJ2-1; TRBD2 agrees at 9 bases. The germline V gene encodes CDR1 SGHVS and CDR2 FNYEAQ. V trimming: 5 bases; J trimming: 0 bases; junction bases outside the gene matches: 5. CDR3 length: 16 residues. The CDR3 here is CASSPRGGGSYNEQFF. Here the CDR3 DNA reads TGTGCCAGCAGCCCACGCGGGGGGGGCTCCTACAATGAGCAGTTCTTC.

Many counts were recorded for this clonotype. In DNA, the CDR3 is TGCAGCGTTGACCTTGGATTCTCCTACGAGCAGTACTTC. Its translation is CSVDLGFSYEQYF. The chain has TRBV29-1 and TRBJ2-7; D is unclear. Deletions cut 3 bases from V and 0 bases from J, with 9 bases between. Germline CDR1 reads SQVTM; CDR2 reads ANQGSEA. The CDR3 length is 13 residues.

At least ten counts were recorded for this clonotype. The chain is built from TRBV20-1 and TRBJ2-3, with TRBD2 identical over 8 bases. The length of the CDR3 is 16 residues. V lost 5 bases to trimming and J lost 0 bases; unmatched junction nucleotides: 10. Looked up from germline, CDR1 is DFQATT and CDR2 is SNEGSKA (reference sequence). CDR3 sequence reads: CSAATAGAASTDTQYF. CDR3 nucleotide sequence: TGCAGTGCTGCCACAGCGGGGGCGGCTAGCACAGATACGCAGTATTTT.

This clonotype was detected many times. The V and J genes are TRBV20-1 and TRBJ2-1, with 11 bases fitting TRBD2. This CDR3 is built from 16 residues. V dropped 6 bases and J dropped 7; count of bases not matched to a gene: 14. Germline lookup yields CDR1 DFQATT and CDR2 SNEGSKA (reference sequence). CDR3 bases: TGCAGTGCCGGGGGTTTACTAGCGGGGGCGGAGAATGAGCAGTTCTTC. Encoded protein: CSAGGLLAGAENEQFF.

V and J are TRBV20-1 and TRBJ1-3, with 10 bases matching TRBD1. After removal of 5 bases from V and 6 bases from J, the junction contained 7 bases not matched to a gene. Germline V gene data show CDR1 as DFQATT and CDR2 as SNEGSKA (reference sequence). This CDR3 spans 14 amino acids. DNA for the CDR3: TGCAGTGCTGGGGACAGGGGAATAAAAAACACCATATATTTT. It translates to CSAGDRGIKNTIYF.

Of note for this clonotype: The junction shows a germline mismatch at one end, possibly a read error. Written as DNA, the CDR3 is TGTGCCAGCAGCAGAACCATGAGGAACTACACCTTT. It codes for CASSRTMRNYTF. The chain recombines TRBV7-6 with TRBJ1-2; no reliable D call. The CDR3 is 12 residues long. CDR1 SGHVS and CDR2 FNYEAQ come from the germline V gene.

At least ten counts were recorded for this clonotype. The chain has TRBV20-1 and TRBJ2-2, with 10 bases identical to TRBD1. CDR3 length: 15 amino acids. The junction had 3 bases not matched to a gene; V was cut back by 2 bases and J by 3 bases. Germline V gene sequence: CDR1 DFQATT, CDR2 SNEGSKA (reference sequence). This chain's CDR3 is CSARRQGADTGELFF. DNA of the CDR3: TGCAGTGCTAGAAGACAGGGGGCAGACACCGGGGAGCTGTTTTTT.

This clonotype was counted many times. V is TRBV5-1 and J is TRBJ2-2; 9 positions agree with TRBD2. Losses at the gene ends were 2 bases for V and 3 bases for J; bases not matched to a gene: 11. This CDR3 is 18 amino acids long. Germline-derived CDR1 and CDR2 are SGHRS and YFSETQ. The CDR3 nucleotides are TGCGCCAGCAGCTTCCCGGAAGGAGCGGGAGGTGACACCGGGGAGCTGTTTTTT. Its protein product is CASSFPEGAGGDTGELFF.

In this sample, this clonotype turned up many times. V gene TRBV5-5 combines with J gene TRBJ2-3, with 7 nucleotides matching TRBD1. The CDR3 runs 16 residues. Unmatched junction bases numbered 10, after V lost 4 bases and J lost 2 bases. Germline V gene sequence: CDR1 SGHKS, CDR2 YYEKEE (reference sequence). CDR3 sequence (DNA): TGTGCCAGCAGCCCACCACAGGGGCTATCCACAGATACGCAGTATTTT. This encodes CASSPPQGLSTDTQYF.

This clonotype has ten or more counts. This chain's CDR3 is CASRHRGQRREEAYEQYF. The CDR3 coding sequence is TGTGCAAGTCGCCACCGAGGACAGAGAAGGGAAGAGGCCTACGAGCAGTACTTC. V and J are TRBV12-2 and TRBJ2-7; TRBD1 was called by the table and not checked on the DNA. TRBV12-2 is a pseudogene segment. There are 18 residues in the CDR3.